Listed below are T cell receptor beta chains from one sample, sequenced in a study of blood T cell repertoires in COVID-19. The table came from immunoSEQ multiplex PCR; TCRdb's copy has only in-frame clones and leaves some out. The table includes roughly 400,000 clones, around nine tenths detected once. Sequencing input: PBMCs or T cells enriched from blood (not recorded which). All receptors come from a woman in her twenties or thirties who had recovered from COVID-19. The CDR3 runs from the conserved cysteine through the conserved F or W. The D gene is left open where the match is weak. Only part of the rows carry a size: once, few, many, or a class if the clone is expanded.

size,J,D,V,DNA,CDR3
-,TRBJ1-2,TRBD1,TRBV14,TGTGCCAGCAGCCAAGTCGGACAGGCTAACTATGGCTACACCTTC,CASSQVGQANYGYTF
-,TRBJ1-2,-,TRBV9,TGTGCCAGCAGCGTAGGAGGGGGGGACTATGGCTACACCTTC,CASSVGGGDYGYTF
-,TRBJ1-1,-,TRBV5-1,TGCGCCAGCAATCAATTAGGGGTTGACACTGAAGCTTTCTTT,CASNQLGVDTEAFF
-,TRBJ1-2,TRBD1,TRBV7-9,TGTGCCAGCAGCTCCTTCGACAGGGTCCATGGCTACACCTTC,CASSSFDRVHGYTF
-,TRBJ2-1,TRBD2,TRBV7-9,TGTGCCAGCAGCCCCTTTCCGAGCGGGAGAGATGAGCAGTTCTTC,CASSPFPSGRDEQFF
-,TRBJ2-3,-,TRBV7-6,TGTGCCAGCAGCCCCTACAGGGTAACCACAGATACGCAGTATTTT,CASSPYRVTTDTQYF
-,TRBJ2-2,TRBD2,TRBV2,TGTGCCAGCAGTGAATTAGCGGGGGGCTTTAACACTGGGGAGCTGTTTTTT,CASSELAGGFNTGELFF
-,TRBJ2-3,-,TRBV5-1,TGCGCCAGCAGCTTGAGCCCACCGGGGGAGGCAGATACGCAGTATTTT,CASSLSPPGEADTQYF
few,TRBJ2-7,-,TRBV10-3,TGTGCCATCAAGGGGAGGCTCTCCTACGAGCAGTACTTC,CAIKGRLSYEQYF
-,TRBJ2-7,-,TRBV7-2,TGTGCCAGCAGCTTAAGACGAGCGCGACTAGTGCAAGAGCAGTACTTC,CASSLRRARLVQEQYF
-,TRBJ1-4,-,TRBV7-9,TGTGCCAGCAGCTTAACGTTACAGGTTAATGAAAAACTGTTTTTT,CASSLTLQVNEKLFF
-,TRBJ1-4,TRBD1,TRBV25-1,TGTGCCAGCTTAGGACAGGGCTCGAACCAACTGTTTTTT,CASLGQGSNQLFF
-,TRBJ1-3,-,TRBV4-3,TGCGCCAGCAGCCAAATTAGGGGAACAGGAAACACCATATATTTT,CASSQIRGTGNTIYF
-,TRBJ2-5,-,TRBV30,TGTGCCTGGAGTGTACAGTCACAAGAGACCCAGTACTTC,CAWSVQSQETQYF
once,TRBJ2-5,TRBD2,TRBV19,TGTGCCAGTAGTATGGCGCCGGGGGGGCTCCAAGAGACCCAGTACTTC,CASSMAPGGLQETQYF
once,TRBJ2-3,TRBD1,TRBV28,TGTGCCAGCAGTCCCGCGGACAGGGTTGATACGCAGTATTTT,CASSPADRVDTQYF
-,TRBJ2-3,-,TRBV5-4,TGTGCCAGCAGCTTAGATGGGGGCCGCACAGATACGCAGTATTTT,CASSLDGGRTDTQYF
once,TRBJ2-1,TRBD2,TRBV27,TGTGCCAGCAGTCTCCTCGGGCTAGCGGGGACCTACAATGAGCAGTTCTTC,CASSLLGLAGTYNEQFF
-,TRBJ2-2,TRBD2,TRBV5-1,TGCGCCAGCAGCTTCGGAGCGGGGGCCACCGGGGAGCTGTTTTTT,CASSFGAGATGELFF
-,TRBJ1-5,TRBD1,TRBV4-1,TGCGCCAGCAGCCCAAGGAAGGGGACAGGGGGTATATACGGCAATCAGCCCCAGCATTTT,CASSPRKGTGGIYGNQPQHF
-,TRBJ1-6,-,TRBV19,TGTGCCAGTAGTTTCGAGGATTCCTATAATTCACCCCTCCACTTT,CASSFEDSYNSPLHF
-,TRBJ2-1,TRBD2,TRBV7-9,TGTGCCAGCAGCTCGCCAGAGCGGGGGGGAATGGTCTACAATGAGCAGTTCTTC,CASSSPERGGMVYNEQFF
-,TRBJ1-2,TRBD1,TRBV7-2,TGTGCCAGCAGCTTAGGGCGACAGGGCCGGTATGGCTACACCTTC,CASSLGRQGRYGYTF
few,TRBJ1-5,-,TRBV7-2,TGTGCCAGCAGCTTAGTGCACAGTCCAAATCAGCCCCAGCATTTT,CASSLVHSPNQPQHF
-,TRBJ1-1,-,TRBV13,TGTGCCAGCAGTTTAACAAAGATGAACACTGAAGCTTTCTTT,CASSLTKMNTEAFF
once,TRBJ2-3,-,TRBV7-2,TGTGCCAGCAGCCCAGGGGTGGATACGCAGTATTTT,CASSPGVDTQYF
-,TRBJ1-5,TRBD1,TRBV9,TGTGCCAGCAGCGGAGGACAGGGGTCGGTAGGTGAGCCCCAGCATTTT,CASSGGQGSVGEPQHF
-,TRBJ1-5,-,TRBV19,TGTGCCAGTAGTCTCCGCAATCAGCCCCAGCATTTT,CASSLRNQPQHF
-,TRBJ1-5,TRBD1,TRBV7-9,TGTGCCAGCAGCTTTGATCCGGGACAGAGTTTAAGCCAGCCCCAGCATTTT,CASSFDPGQSLSQPQHF
-,TRBJ2-7,-,TRBV5-4,TGTGCCAGCAGCAGCCCCAGGGGGGAGGACGAGCAGTACTTC,CASSSPRGEDEQYF
-,TRBJ2-1,TRBD1,TRBV7-3,TGTGCCAGCAGCTCAGGACAGGGGTCCTACAATGAGCAGTTCTTC,CASSSGQGSYNEQFF
once,TRBJ2-3,-,TRBV11-1,TGTGCCAGCAGCTTAATAGGCACAGATACGCAGTATTTT,CASSLIGTDTQYF
-,TRBJ1-6,TRBD1,TRBV5-1,TGCGCCAGCAGTCTGACAGGGGCGGTTAATTCACCCCTCCACTTT,CASSLTGAVNSPLHF
few,TRBJ2-2,TRBD2,TRBV4-3,TGCGCCAGCAGCCACCAGACTAGCGGGGGGCTCACAAACACCGGGGAGCTGTTTTTT,CASSHQTSGGLTNTGELFF
-,TRBJ1-4,-,TRBV7-2,TGTGCCAGCAGCTCCATCACAGGGTCTAATGAAAAACTGTTTTTT,CASSSITGSNEKLFF
-,TRBJ2-7,-,TRBV19,TGTGCCAGTAGTATTAGACAGGACAAGCGAGGGGAGCAGTACTTC,CASSIRQDKRGEQYF
-,TRBJ2-1,-,TRBV2,TGTGCCAGCAGTGAAGCCCGGGGAAATGAGCAGTTCTTC,CASSEARGNEQFF
-,TRBJ1-1,TRBD1,TRBV27,TGTGCCAGCAGTGTGACAGGGATGACTGAAGCTTTCTTT,CASSVTGMTEAFF
-,TRBJ2-1,-,TRBV9,TGTGCCAGCAGCGACGATTACAGGGTGAGCTCCTACAATGAGCAGTTCTTC,CASSDDYRVSSYNEQFF
few,TRBJ1-5,-,TRBV19,TGTGCCAGTAGTATCGGAGGACGGAGCAATCAGCCCCAGCATTTT,CASSIGGRSNQPQHF
-,TRBJ1-1,-,TRBV7-6,TGTGCCAGCAGCCTCACACAGGTTGTGAACACTGAAGCTTTCTTT,CASSLTQVVNTEAFF